What follows are 22 T cell receptor beta chains derived from one specimen sequenced in a study of early T cells in non-severe SARS-CoV-2 infection. TCRdb re-called the 5' RACE reads through MiXCR, storing one row per CDR3 protein. The sample records about 25,000 distinct CDR3 sequences, about 4.8% being singletons. Sequenced material: whole blood. These receptors all stem from an adult who was a healthcare worker with PCR-confirmed SARS-CoV-2 infection or an uninfected control (not recorded which).

This clonotype was observed many times. This chain links TRBV4-1 with TRBJ1-1, with TRBD1 matching 7 bases. The CDR3 is 14 amino acids. The germline gives CDR1 MGHRA, CDR2 YSYEKL. Trimming at V came to 3 bases and at J to 0 bases, leaving 1 base not matched to a gene. The CDR3, as DNA: TGCGCCAGCAGCCAGACAGGGATGAACACTGAAGCTTTCTTT. This gives the protein CASSQTGMNTEAFF.

J is TRBJ2-7 and V is TRBV5-1, with D possibly TRBD2 on 6 matching bases. V was pared by 5 bases and J by 3 bases, with 12 bases between. The V gene's germline CDR1 is SGHRS and CDR2 YFSETQ. The CDR3 extends over 13 amino acids. CDR3 sequence (DNA): TGCGCCAGCAGTTCAACTAGCCGCTACGAGCAGTACTTC. Protein sequence: CASSSTSRYEQYF.

This clonotype was counted ten times or more. The V and J genes are TRBV7-9 and TRBJ2-7, with 8 bases lining up with TRBD1. The junction had 5 bases not matched to a gene; V was cut back by 5 bases and J by 2 bases. Germline V lookup: CDR1 SEHNR, CDR2 FQNEAQ (reference sequence). This CDR3 region has 14 residues. The CDR3 DNA is TGTGCCAGCAGCATGACAGGGGTCACCTACGAGCAGTACTTC. It specifies CASSMTGVTYEQYF.

The V and J genes are TRBV6-2 or TRBV6-3 and TRBJ2-3, with D unclear. CDR3 length equals 12 residues. Deletions cut 6 bases from V and 2 bases from J, with 6 bases between. CDR1 is MNHEY and CDR2 is SVGEGT in the germline V gene. In DNA, the CDR3 is TGTGCCAGCAGCCTTTACACAGATACGCAGTATTTT. It is translated as CASSLYTDTQYF.

This clonotype has at least ten counts. CDR3 in DNA: TGCAGTGCGACAGGGTTGAGATCACCCCTCCACTTT. This gives the protein CSATGLRSPLHF. The J gene is TRBJ1-6, the V gene TRBV20-1, with 7 bases that match TRBD1. The V gene's germline CDR1 is DFQATT and CDR2 SNEGSKA (reference sequence). The CDR3 is made up of 12 amino acids. V was clipped by 6 bases and J by 10 bases; unmatched bases: 6.

This clonotype was recorded many times. This sequence joins TRBV5-5 and TRBJ2-7; a possible D gene is TRBD2 (5 bases). Germline CDR1 reads SGHKS; CDR2 reads YYEKEE (reference sequence). Trimming shortened V by 4 bases and J by 9 bases, and 14 bases separated the two germline ends. The CDR3 has 12 residues. CDR3: CASSPQYRGQYF. CDR3 nucleotides: TGTGCCAGCAGCCCACAGTATCGGGGGCAGTACTTC.

Only a few counts were recorded for this clonotype. The chain employs TRBV18 and TRBJ2-1; D remains ambiguous. Germline-derived CDR1 and CDR2 are KGHSH and LQKENI. The CDR3 has 16 residues. V shed 4 bases and J shed 7 bases, with 20 bases lying between them. DNA for the CDR3: TGTGCCAGCTCACTCGCCGGACCCTCGGTAGGGAATGAGCAGTTCTTC. As protein: CASSLAGPSVGNEQFF.

This clonotype was observed at least ten times. The genes are TRBV6-6 and TRBJ1-5; perhaps TRBD1 as D (5 bases). The CDR3 spans 18 residues. Trimming shortened V by 2 bases and J by 2 bases, and 19 bases separated the two germline ends. CDR1 MNHNY and CDR2 SVGAGI come from the germline V gene (reference sequence). The CDR3: CASSYHFSGGGGNQPQHF. The CDR3 bases are TGTGCCAGCAGTTACCATTTTTCGGGGGGAGGGGGCAATCAGCCCCAGCATTTT.

The sample holds a few counts of this clonotype. This chain links TRBV7-9 with TRBJ2-3, with TRBD1 matching over 7 bases. The germline CDR1 and CDR2 sequences are SEHNR and FQNEAQ (reference sequence). The CDR3 is 16 residues long. V lost 1 base, J lost 4 bases, and 8 bases stayed unmatched. This CDR3 is CASSLGGGAFADTQYF. CDR3 nucleotides: TGTGCCAGCAGCTTAGGAGGGGGCGCTTTCGCAGATACGCAGTATTTT.

This clonotype showed up many times. The CDR3 loop reads CSVGGTSGRAGNEQFF. In DNA form, the CDR3 reads TGCAGCGTTGGTGGGACTAGCGGGAGGGCTGGTAATGAGCAGTTCTTC. The chain recombines TRBV29-1 with TRBJ2-1; 16 bases line up with TRBD2. The CDR3 length is 16 residues. CDR1 is SQVTM, CDR2 ANQGSEA, per germline. J gave up 7 bases and V 4 bases, and 7 bases lay outside the gene matches.

This clonotype was picked up many times. This chain links TRBV5-1 with TRBJ2-2; either TRBD1 or TRBD2 may supply D (7 bases each). There are 15 residues in the CDR3. Germline V gene lookup returns CDR1 SGHRS and CDR2 YFSETQ. V lost 7 bases and J 4 bases, leaving 17 bases between the germline ends. The CDR3 region has the DNA TGCGCCAGCCTCCAGGGGGGGCGAGGCACCGGGGAGCTGTTTTTT. As protein: CASLQGGRGTGELFF.

Ten or more counts support this clonotype. V usage is TRBV30 and J usage is TRBJ1-1; a possible D gene is TRBD1 (5 bases). The CDR3 loop spans 16 amino acids. Germline CDR1 GTSNPN, CDR2 SVGIG (reference sequence). Trimming took off 3 bases at V and 1 base at J, with 18 bases between the two ends. This chain's CDR3 is CAWSLYYGARNTEAFF. The DNA for the CDR3 is TGTGCCTGGAGCCTGTATTATGGGGCACGGAACACTGAAGCTTTCTTT.

The sample holds a few counts of this clonotype. The genes are TRBV6-5 and TRBJ1-2, with 7 positions matching TRBD1. Trimming cost V 7 bases and J 6 bases; bases outside gene matches: 8. The CDR3 covers 13 residues. CDR1 and CDR2 (germline): MNHEY, SVGAGI. The CDR3 nucleotides are TGTGCCAGCATCAGGGGAGGGGGCCATGGCTACACCTTC. It translates to CASIRGGGHGYTF.

For this clonotype: This sequence may be a read error, since a much larger clone differs from it by one base. The chain carries TRBV7-3 and TRBJ2-1, with 10 positions matching TRBD2. CDR1 and CDR2 from the germline V gene are SGHTA and FQGTGA. The CDR3 has 15 amino acids. The CDR3 DNA reads TGTGCCAACAGCAATCTAGCGGGGGCTGGCAATGAGCAGTTCTTC. Protein sequence: CANSNLAGAGNEQFF.

This clonotype was detected ten times or more. This sequence joins TRBV5-1 and TRBJ2-3, with 14 positions matching TRBD2. Losses at the gene ends were 4 bases for V and 3 bases for J; bases not matched to a gene: 4. Germline-derived CDR1 and CDR2 are SGHRS and YFSETQ. The CDR3 is made up of 16 amino acids. This CDR3 reads CASSRGLAGETDTQYF. For the CDR3, the DNA is TGCGCCAGCAGCCGGGGACTAGCGGGGGAAACAGATACGCAGTATTTT.

This clonotype was recorded many times. V gene TRBV3-1 combines with J gene TRBJ1-3, with no clear D. Germline CDR1 LGHDT, CDR2 YNNKEL (reference sequence). This CDR3 has 14 residues. V was trimmed by 4 bases and J by 0 bases, leaving 7 bases between them. The CDR3, as DNA: TGTGCCAGCAGCCCCCCCCACTCTGGAAACACCATATATTTT. It encodes CASSPPHSGNTIYF.

There are many counts of this clonotype. This rearrangement joins TRBV10-2 to TRBJ1-1; the D is unclear. The CDR3 has 14 amino acids. Germline V gene data show CDR1 as WSHSY and CDR2 as SAAADI. Deletions cut 2 bases from V and 3 bases from J, with 10 bases between. The CDR3 spells CASSEGIGDTEAFF. The CDR3 DNA sequence: TGCGCCAGCAGTGAGGGTATAGGAGACACTGAAGCTTTCTTT.

This clonotype was detected only a few times. This sequence joins TRBV27 and TRBJ1-6; weak D call: TRBD1 (6 bases). CDR1 MNHEY and CDR2 SMNVEV come from the germline V gene (reference sequence). The ends were cut back, 0 bases at V and 0 bases at J, with 21 bases in the middle. CDR3 length: 21 amino acids. CDR3 sequence: CASSLSGGLNRASSYNSPLHF. The CDR3 coding sequence is TGTGCCAGCAGTTTATCAGGAGGACTGAACAGGGCCAGCTCCTATAATTCACCCCTCCACTTT.

The chain links TRBV12-3 or TRBV12-4 to TRBJ1-3, with 7 nucleotides matching TRBD1. The junction had 8 bases not matched to a gene; V was cut back by 5 bases and J by 4 bases. This CDR3 has 15 amino acids. The CDR3 sequence is CASSHRGYEGNTIYF. CDR3 DNA sequence: TGTGCCAGCAGTCACAGGGGCTATGAAGGAAACACCATATATTTT.

This clonotype was observed a few times. This chain connects TRBV27 to TRBJ2-7; 10 nucleotides agree with TRBD1. The CDR3 runs 14 residues. Looked up from germline, CDR1 is MNHEY and CDR2 is SMNVEV (reference sequence). V lost 6 bases to trimming and J lost 4 bases; unmatched junction nucleotides: 6. Here the CDR3 DNA reads TGTGCCAGCAGCGGACAGGGGGTACTATACGAGCAGTACTTC. Amino acids: CASSGQGVLYEQYF.

There are a few counts of this clonotype. The chain recombines TRBV3-1 with TRBJ2-7; 7 bases align to TRBD1. V dropped 0 bases and J dropped 8; count of bases not matched to a gene: 10. This CDR3 contains 15 residues. Germline loops: CDR1 LGHDT, CDR2 YNNKEL (reference sequence). In nucleotides, the CDR3 is TGTGCCAGCAGCCAAGAAGGGGGCGCGAGTTCGAAGCAGTACTTC. This sequence encodes CASSQEGGASSKQYF.

The table lists this clonotype with many counts. The chain joins TRBV2 to TRBJ1-2; TRBD1 might be the D (6 bases). In germline, CDR1 is SNHLY, CDR2 FYNNEI. CDR3 length equals 12 residues. V gave up 6 bases and J gave up 3 bases, with 8 bases separating them. In nucleotides, the CDR3 is TGTGCCAGCAGGTCAGGGGACTATGGCTACACCTTC. Translation: CASRSGDYGYTF.